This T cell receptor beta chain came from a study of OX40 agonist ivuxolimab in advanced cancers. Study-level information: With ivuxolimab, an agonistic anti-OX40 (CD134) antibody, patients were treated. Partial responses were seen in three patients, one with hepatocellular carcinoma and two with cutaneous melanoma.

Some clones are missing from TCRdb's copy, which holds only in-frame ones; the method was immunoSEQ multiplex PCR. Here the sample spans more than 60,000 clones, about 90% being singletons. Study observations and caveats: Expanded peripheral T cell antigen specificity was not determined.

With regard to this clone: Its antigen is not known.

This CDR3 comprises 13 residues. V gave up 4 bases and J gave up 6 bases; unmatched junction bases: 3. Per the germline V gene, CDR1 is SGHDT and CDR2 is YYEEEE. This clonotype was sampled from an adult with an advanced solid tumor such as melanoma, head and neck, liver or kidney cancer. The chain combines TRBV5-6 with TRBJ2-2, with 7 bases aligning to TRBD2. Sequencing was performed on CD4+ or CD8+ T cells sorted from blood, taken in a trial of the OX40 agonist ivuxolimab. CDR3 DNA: TGTGCCAGCAGCCGAGGACTAGCCGGGGAGCTGTTTTTT. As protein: CASSRGLAGELFF.